The table lists the clone carrying this TCR beta chain with a few counts. What it binds is unknown. The source of the sample is a study of T cells in Graves' hyperthyroidism and ophthalmopathy. Study-level points and caveats: Expanded thyroid clonotypes (above 0.001) were mostly also found in blood. The model identified upcoming ophthalmopathy a median approximately six months ahead of onset.

From RNA transcripts, TCR beta CDR3 regions were amplified. Initially, a first-round RT-PCR of the TCR CDR3 employed the HTBI primer set. A single record per CDR3 protein comes from TCRdb applying MiXCR to the multiplex PCR reads. The data hold about 370,000 distinct CDR3 sequences, with about 16% observed a single time. Trimming removed 3 bases from V and 8 bases from J, with 13 bases in between. Germline lookup yields CDR1 MNHEY and CDR2 SMNVEV (reference sequence). The length of the CDR3 is 14 residues. Ophthalmopathy patients had moderate-to-severe active disease, CAS ≥3, NOSPECS ≥4, and disease duration under 3 months. Not enrolled were patients with uncontrolled infection, other autoimmune disease, pregnancy or lactation.

The sequenced material came from blood. This rearrangement joins TRBV27 to TRBJ1-4; D possibly corresponds to TRBD1 (5 bases). The TCR was taken from a woman aged 55-70 years with Graves' ophthalmopathy. The CDR3 protein is CASSFGREGEKLFF. The CDR3 DNA sequence: TGTGCCAGCAGTTTCGGCAGGGAGGGAGAAAAACTGTTTTTT.